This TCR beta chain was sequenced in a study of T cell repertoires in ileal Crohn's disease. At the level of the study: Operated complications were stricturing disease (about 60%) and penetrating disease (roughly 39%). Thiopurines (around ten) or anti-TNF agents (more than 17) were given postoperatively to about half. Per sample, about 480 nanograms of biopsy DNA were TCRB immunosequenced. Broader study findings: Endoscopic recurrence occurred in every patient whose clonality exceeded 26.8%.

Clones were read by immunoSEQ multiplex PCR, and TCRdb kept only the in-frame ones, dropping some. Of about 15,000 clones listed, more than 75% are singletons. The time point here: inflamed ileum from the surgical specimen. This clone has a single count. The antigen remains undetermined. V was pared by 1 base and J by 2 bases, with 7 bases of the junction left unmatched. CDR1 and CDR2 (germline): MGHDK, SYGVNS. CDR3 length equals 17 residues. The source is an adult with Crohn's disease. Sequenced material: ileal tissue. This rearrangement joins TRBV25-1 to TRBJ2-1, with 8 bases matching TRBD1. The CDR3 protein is CASSELPGQGPYNEQFF. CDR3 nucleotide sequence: TGTGCCAGCAGTGAATTACCCGGACAGGGCCCCTACAATGAGCAGTTCTTC.